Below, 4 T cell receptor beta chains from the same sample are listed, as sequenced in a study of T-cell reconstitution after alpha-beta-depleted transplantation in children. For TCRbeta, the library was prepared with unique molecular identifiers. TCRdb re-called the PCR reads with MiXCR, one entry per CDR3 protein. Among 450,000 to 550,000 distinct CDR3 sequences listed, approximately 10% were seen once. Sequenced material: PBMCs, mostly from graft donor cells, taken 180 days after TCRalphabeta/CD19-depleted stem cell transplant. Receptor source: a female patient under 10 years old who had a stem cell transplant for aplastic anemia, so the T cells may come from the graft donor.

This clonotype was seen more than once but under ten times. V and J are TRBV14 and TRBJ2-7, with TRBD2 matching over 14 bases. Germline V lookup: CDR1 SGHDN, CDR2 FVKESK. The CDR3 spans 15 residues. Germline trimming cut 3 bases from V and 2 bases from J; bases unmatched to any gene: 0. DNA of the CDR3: TGTGCCAGCAGCCAGGGACTAGCGGGGGCCTACGAGCAGTACGTC. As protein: CASSQGLAGAYEQYV.

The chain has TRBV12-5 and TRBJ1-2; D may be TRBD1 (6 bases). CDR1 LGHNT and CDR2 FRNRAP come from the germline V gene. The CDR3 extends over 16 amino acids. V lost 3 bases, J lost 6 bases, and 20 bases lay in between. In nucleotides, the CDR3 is TGTGCTAGTGGTTTCACCGGTTGGGAACAGGGTGATGGCTACACCTTC. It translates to CASGFTGWEQGDGYTF.

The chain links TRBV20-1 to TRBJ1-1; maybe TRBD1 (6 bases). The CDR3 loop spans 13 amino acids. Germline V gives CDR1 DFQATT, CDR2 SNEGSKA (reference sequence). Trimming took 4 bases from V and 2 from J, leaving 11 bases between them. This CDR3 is CSATGHKNTEAFF. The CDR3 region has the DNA TGCAGTGCTACGGGACACAAAAACACTGAAGCTTTCTTT.

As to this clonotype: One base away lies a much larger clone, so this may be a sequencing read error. The CDR3 DNA reads as TGTGCCAGCAGTTTATATAGCGGGACGGGCGACGAGCAGTACTTC. Residues: CASSLYSGTGDEQYF. The chain has TRBV28 and TRBJ2-7; 8 bases map to TRBD2. The CDR3 spans 15 residues. CDR1 and CDR2 (germline): MDHEN, SYDVKM. The ends lost 1 base at V and 5 bases at J; junction bases unmatched: 7.